The present T cell receptor (beta chain) was sequenced within a study of memory CD4+ T cells and cytomegalovirus serostatus. Study context: Of the healthy Belgian adults, 9 were CMV seropositive and more than 20 seronegative.

This clone has a handful of counts. Per the original data handling: Out-of-frame sequences were removed, leaving roughly 2,200,000 distinct TCRbeta sequences. Libraries were prepared by immunoSEQ multiplex PCR; TCRdb keeps only in-frame clonotypes and omits some of them. From that table come the V and J calls and clone size; the DNA was used to work out D and trimming. The sample lists about 25,000 clones; 60% to 80% were seen once. The sort gate was single viable CD3+CD4+CD8-CD45RO+ cells for memory CD4+ T cells. Total CD4+ T cells were enriched by CD4 positive selection. CDR3 size: 15 residues. Trimming cost V 2 bases and J 5 bases, with 13 bases left between them. Germline V gives CDR1 SGDLS, CDR2 YYNGEE.

This TCR was sampled from an adult in good health and CMV-seronegative. Input material: memory CD4+ T cells from blood. The genes are TRBV9 and TRBJ1-4; D is unresolved. The CDR3 spells CASSVDWTRNEKLFF. DNA for the CDR3: TGTGCCAGCAGCGTTGACTGGACCCGGAATGAAAAACTGTTTTTT. The full variable domain, rest sourced from reference TRBV9 and TRBJ1-4, is DSGVTQTPKHLITATGQRVTLRCSPRSGDLSVYWYQQSLDQGLQFLIQYYNGEERAKGNILERFSAQQFPDLHSELNLSSLELGDSALYFCASSVDWTRNEKLFFGSGTQLSVL.